The clone carrying this T cell receptor (beta chain) was counted a few times. This sample is part of a study of T-cell reconstitution after alpha-beta-depleted transplantation in children. Preparing the TCRbeta library involved the use of unique molecular identifiers. TCRdb re-called the PCR reads with MiXCR, one entry per CDR3 protein. The sample shows hundreds of thousands of distinct CDR3 sequences, approximately 10% of them seen only once. V was trimmed by 5 bases and J by 2 bases, leaving 10 bases between them. From germline, CDR1 is SEHNR and CDR2 FQNEAQ (reference sequence). The CDR3 covers 15 residues.

The chain uses TRBV7-9 and TRBJ2-6; possibly TRBD1 or TRBD2 for D (5 bases each). The sequences come from PBMCs from the stem cell graft donor, collected from the stem cell graft. This clonotype originated in a human donor who donated a stem cell graft to a child with acute lymphoblastic leukemia. CDR3 nucleotide sequence: TGTGCCAGCAGCCGCAGGGACCCTGGGGCCAACGTCCTGACTTTC. This codes for CASSRRDPGANVLTF.